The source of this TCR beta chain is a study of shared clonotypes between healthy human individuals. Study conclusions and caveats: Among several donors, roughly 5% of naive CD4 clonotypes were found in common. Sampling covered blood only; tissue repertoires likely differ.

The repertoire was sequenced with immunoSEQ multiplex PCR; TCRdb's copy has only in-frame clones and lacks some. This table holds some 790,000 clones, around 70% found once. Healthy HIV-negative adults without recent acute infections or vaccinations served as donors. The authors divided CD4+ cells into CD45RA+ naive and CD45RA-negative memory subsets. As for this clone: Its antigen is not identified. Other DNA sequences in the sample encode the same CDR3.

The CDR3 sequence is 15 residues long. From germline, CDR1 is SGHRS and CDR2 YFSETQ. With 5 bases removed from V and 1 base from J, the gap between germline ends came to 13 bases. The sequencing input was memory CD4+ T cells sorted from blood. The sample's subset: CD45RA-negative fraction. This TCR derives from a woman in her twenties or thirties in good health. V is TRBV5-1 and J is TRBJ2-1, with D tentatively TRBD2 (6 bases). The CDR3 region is CASSQDRGSYNEQFF. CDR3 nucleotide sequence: TGCGCCAGCAGTCAAGACCGGGGGTCCTACAATGAGCAGTTCTTC.